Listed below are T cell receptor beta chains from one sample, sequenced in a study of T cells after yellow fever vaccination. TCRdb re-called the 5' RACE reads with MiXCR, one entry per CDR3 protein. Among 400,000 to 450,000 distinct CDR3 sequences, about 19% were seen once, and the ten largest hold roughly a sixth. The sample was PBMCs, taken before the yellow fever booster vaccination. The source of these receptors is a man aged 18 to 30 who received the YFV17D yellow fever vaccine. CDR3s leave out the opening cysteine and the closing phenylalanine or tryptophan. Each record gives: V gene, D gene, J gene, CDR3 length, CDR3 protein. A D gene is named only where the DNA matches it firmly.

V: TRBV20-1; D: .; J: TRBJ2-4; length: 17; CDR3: SARPGGALWGRDKNIQY
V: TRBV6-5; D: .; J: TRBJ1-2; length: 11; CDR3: ASSYSARDGYT
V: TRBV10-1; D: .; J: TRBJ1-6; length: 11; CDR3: ASSESRESPLH
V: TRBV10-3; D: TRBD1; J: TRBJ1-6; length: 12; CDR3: ANSAGTVNSPLH
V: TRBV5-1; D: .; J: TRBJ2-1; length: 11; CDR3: ASSLEAPEEQF
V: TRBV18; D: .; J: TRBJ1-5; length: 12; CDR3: ASSPTGGDQPQH
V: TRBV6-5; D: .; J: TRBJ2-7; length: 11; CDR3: ASSLYRAYEQY
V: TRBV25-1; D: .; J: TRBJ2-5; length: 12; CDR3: ASSGRDQGETQY
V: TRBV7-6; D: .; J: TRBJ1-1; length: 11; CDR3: ASSLARRTEAF
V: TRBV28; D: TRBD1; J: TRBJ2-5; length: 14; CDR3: ASSFYEGTAQETQY
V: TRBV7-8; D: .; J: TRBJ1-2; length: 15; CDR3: ASSLKYYLSMDYGYT
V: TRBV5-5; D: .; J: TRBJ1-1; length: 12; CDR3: ASSLRRGDTEAF
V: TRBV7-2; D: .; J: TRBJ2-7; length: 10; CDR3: ASSLSGPEQY
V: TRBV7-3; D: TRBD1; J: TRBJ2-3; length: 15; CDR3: ASSAGRGRAIPDTQY
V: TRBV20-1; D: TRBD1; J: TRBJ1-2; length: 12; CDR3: SALTGAGNYGYT
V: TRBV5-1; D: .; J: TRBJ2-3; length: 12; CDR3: ASSLGPNLDTQY
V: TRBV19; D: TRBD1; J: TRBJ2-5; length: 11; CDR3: ASSPRQGQTQY
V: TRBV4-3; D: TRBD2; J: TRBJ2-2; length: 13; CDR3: ASSQRRTSAGELF
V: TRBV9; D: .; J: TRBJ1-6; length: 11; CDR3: ASSTEGGVPLH
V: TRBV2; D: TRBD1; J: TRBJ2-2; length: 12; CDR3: ASHQDRGTGELF
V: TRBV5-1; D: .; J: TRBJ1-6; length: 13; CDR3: ASSLETGRGSPLH
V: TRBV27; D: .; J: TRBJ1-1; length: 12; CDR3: ASTVRTKNTEAF
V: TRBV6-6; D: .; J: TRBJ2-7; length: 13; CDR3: ASSDFWGVSYEQY
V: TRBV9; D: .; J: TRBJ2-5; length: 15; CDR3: ASSVGEGSAVSETQY
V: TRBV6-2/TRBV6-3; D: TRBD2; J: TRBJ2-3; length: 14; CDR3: ASTLRRTSVPDTQY
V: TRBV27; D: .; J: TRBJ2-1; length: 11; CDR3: ASSFGSGDEQF